The next 23 T cell receptor beta chains were all read from a single sample in a study of blood T cell repertoires in COVID-19. The assay was immunoSEQ multiplex PCR, and TCRdb's table has in-frame clones only and misses some. The sample yields approximately 300,000 clones, 86% seen once. Input material: PBMCs or T cells enriched from blood (not recorded which). The receptors stem from a woman aged 18-35 years who had recovered from COVID-19.

The chain recombines TRBV9 with TRBJ2-7, with 7 nucleotides matching TRBD1. The V and J ends lost 4 bases and 3 bases, in that order; junction bases with no gene match: 10. The germline V gene has CDR1 SGDLS and CDR2 YYNGEE. This CDR3 spans 15 amino acids. The CDR3 reads CASSFRDSLNYEQYF. The CDR3 region has the DNA TGTGCCAGCAGCTTCCGGGACAGCCTAAACTACGAGCAGTACTTC.

The chain uses TRBV6-2 or TRBV6-3 and TRBJ2-3, with 7 bases aligning to TRBD2. This CDR3 is 14 amino acids long. Germline V gene sequence: CDR1 MNHEY, CDR2 SVGEGT. The ends lost 7 bases at V and 2 bases at J; junction bases unmatched: 6. The CDR3 reads CASTPGTTTDTQYF. The CDR3 DNA reads as TGTGCCAGCACCCCCGGGACTACCACAGATACGCAGTATTTT.

V gene TRBV11-3 combines with J gene TRBJ2-7, with a possible D match to TRBD2 (5 bases). The CDR3 contains 14 residues. The germline V and J ends were trimmed by 4 bases and 6 bases, with 16 bases remaining between them. CDR1 is SGHNT, CDR2 YENEEA, per germline. CDR3 loop: CASSSIPGMGEQYF. Written as DNA, the CDR3 is TGTGCCAGCAGCTCCATACCGGGGATGGGCGAGCAGTACTTC.

The chain links TRBV13 to TRBJ2-3, with TRBD2 matching over 11 bases. Per germline, CDR1 PRHDT and CDR2 FYEKMQ (reference sequence). The CDR3 loop spans 16 amino acids. With V trimmed by 7 bases and J by 3 bases, 9 bases remained unmatched. CDR3 nucleotides: TGTGCCAGCACAACTCATAGCGGGAGGGCGACAGATACGCAGTATTTT. It encodes CASTTHSGRATDTQYF.

This rearrangement joins TRBV20-1 to TRBJ2-3, with TRBD2 matching 9 bases. The CDR3 loop spans 16 amino acids. Germline lookup yields CDR1 DFQATT and CDR2 SNEGSKA (reference sequence). Trimming removed 3 bases from V and 2 bases from J; junction bases left unmatched: 9. This CDR3 reads CSASIGLAGITDTQYF. CDR3 nucleotide sequence: TGCAGTGCTAGTATTGGGCTAGCGGGAATCACAGATACGCAGTATTTT.

The chain has TRBV30 and TRBJ2-7; 8 bases match TRBD2. V lost 3 bases to trimming and J lost 0 bases; unmatched junction nucleotides: 4. CDR3 length: 14 amino acids. Germline-derived CDR1 and CDR2 are GTSNPN and SVGIG (reference sequence). CDR3 nucleotides: TGTGCCTGGAGCGCCGGGACTAGCTCCTACGAGCAGTACTTC. Its translation is CAWSAGTSSYEQYF.

V is TRBV4-1 and J is TRBJ1-1, with 10 positions matching TRBD1. This CDR3 region has 14 residues. Trimming removed 4 bases from V and 4 bases from J; junction bases left unmatched: 3. Germline V gene sequence: CDR1 MGHRA, CDR2 YSYEKL. The DNA of the CDR3 is TGCGCCAGCAGCCCCGGACAGGGGGGCACTGAAGCTTTCTTT. It encodes CASSPGQGGTEAFF.

This chain links TRBV7-9 with TRBJ1-1, with TRBD1 matching over 12 bases. Germline CDR1 is SEHNR and CDR2 is FQNEAQ (reference sequence). The CDR3 is 16 residues long. V lost 4 bases, J lost 4 bases, and 7 bases stayed unmatched. The CDR3: CASSSGTGGWGTEAFF. The CDR3 DNA sequence: TGTGCCAGCAGCTCGGGGACAGGGGGCTGGGGCACTGAAGCTTTCTTT.

The chain is built from TRBV7-9 and TRBJ1-4; 9 bases are a match to TRBD1. The germline CDR1 and CDR2 sequences are SEHNR and FQNEAQ (reference sequence). The CDR3 runs to 16 residues. The junction had 8 bases not matched to a gene; V was cut back by 5 bases and J by 4 bases. The CDR3 DNA reads TGTGCCAGCAGCCCGGGACAGGGACGATTTAATGAAAAACTGTTTTTT. It is translated as CASSPGQGRFNEKLFF.

This chain joins TRBV5-1 and TRBJ1-6; TRBD1 might be the D (5 bases). Trimming stripped 2 bases from V and 11 bases from J, with 14 bases between. Germline assignment: CDR1 SGHRS and CDR2 YFSETQ. The CDR3 has 14 amino acids. The chain's CDR3 is CASSLGTPDPPLHF. As DNA, the CDR3 is TGCGCCAGCAGCTTAGGGACTCCGGATCCACCCCTCCACTTT.

CDR3 nucleotides: TGTGCCTCAGCAGGGGAAATAAATTACCAAGAGACCCAGTACTTC. Residues: CASAGEINYQETQYF. The chain uses TRBV27 and TRBJ2-5; possible D gene TRBD1, 6 bases. In germline, CDR1 is MNHEY, CDR2 SMNVEV (reference sequence). There are 15 residues in the CDR3. Trimming removed 11 bases from V and 0 bases from J, with 19 bases in between.

This clone was recorded a few times. V and J are TRBV5-6 and TRBJ1-2, with D uncertain. The V gene's germline CDR1 is SGHDT and CDR2 YYEEEE. CDR3 length equals 12 residues. Trimming pared 1 base from V and 6 bases from J, leaving 7 bases between. CDR3 nucleotide sequence: TGTGCCAGCAGCTTGAGAGTAAATGGCTACACCTTC. Translated, it gives CASSLRVNGYTF.

The chain employs TRBV5-4 and TRBJ2-7; 10 bases fit TRBD2. J was trimmed by 2 bases and V by 0 bases; bases with no gene match: 2. In germline, CDR1 is SGHNT, CDR2 YYREEE (reference sequence). The CDR3 extends over 15 amino acids. CDR3 amino acids: CASSLAAGGAYEQYF. In DNA form, the CDR3 reads TGTGCCAGCAGCTTGGCAGCGGGAGGGGCCTACGAGCAGTACTTC.

As DNA, the CDR3 is TGCGCCAGCAGCTTGAACGCGGGGGGGAGGTATGGCTACACCTTC. Protein: CASSLNAGGRYGYTF. The chain carries TRBV5-1 and TRBJ1-2, with D tentatively TRBD1 (5 bases). There are 15 residues in the CDR3. Trimming took off 1 base at V and 5 bases at J, with 15 bases between the two ends. From germline, CDR1 is SGHRS and CDR2 YFSETQ.

This chain uses TRBV9 with TRBJ2-7, with TRBD1 matching 7 bases. Unmatched junction bases numbered 9, after V lost 0 bases and J lost 6 bases. Germline V lookup: CDR1 SGDLS, CDR2 YYNGEE. The CDR3 loop spans 15 amino acids. The CDR3 sequence: CASSVGDSKFGEQYF. The CDR3 DNA reads as TGTGCCAGCAGCGTAGGGGACAGCAAGTTTGGCGAGCAGTACTTC. The entire variable domain, with the rest obtained from reference TRBV9 and TRBJ2-7, is as follows: DSGVTQTPKHLITATGQRVTLRCSPRSGDLSVYWYQQSLDQGLQFLIQYYNGEERAKGNILERFSAQQFPDLHSELNLSSLELGDSALYFCASSVGDSKFGEQYFGPGTRLTVT.

The chain combines TRBV6-1 with TRBJ2-1, with D hard to call. The CDR3 loop spans 15 amino acids. Deletions cut 2 bases from V and 3 bases from J, with 11 bases between. Germline V gene sequence: CDR1 MNHNS, CDR2 SASEGT. The CDR3 spells CASSETPGLYNEQFF. In nucleotides, the CDR3 is TGTGCCAGCAGTGAAACCCCAGGTCTCTACAATGAGCAGTTCTTC.

The V and J genes are TRBV9 and TRBJ1-2; D uncertain. The CDR3 runs to 13 residues. Germline V gene sequence: CDR1 SGDLS, CDR2 YYNGEE. V was trimmed by 2 bases and J by 7 bases, leaving 12 bases between them. In nucleotides, the CDR3 is TGTGCCAGCAGCGTTACGAGGGATCGTGGCTACACCTTC. Its protein product is CASSVTRDRGYTF.

This clone was seen only once. At the DNA level, this CDR3 is encoded by other sequences in the same sample as well. The J gene is TRBJ2-3, the V gene TRBV3-1 (or the pseudogene TRBV3-2), with 11 bases identical to TRBD2. Germline CDR1 is LGHDT and CDR2 is YNNKEL (reference sequence). The CDR3 consists of 15 residues. The V and J ends lost 3 bases and 4 bases, in that order; junction bases with no gene match: 3. The CDR3 sequence is CASSQLAGGPDTQYF. The DNA of the CDR3 is TGTGCCAGCAGCCAGTTAGCGGGAGGGCCAGATACGCAGTATTTT.

The sample holds one count of this clone. The V call is TRBV5-1, the J call TRBJ1-2, with 7 bases matching TRBD1. Trimming at V came to 0 bases and at J to 6 bases, leaving 2 bases not matched to a gene. Per germline, CDR1 SGHRS and CDR2 YFSETQ. The CDR3 has 13 residues. Here the CDR3 reads CASSLAGTDGYTF. CDR3 DNA sequence: TGCGCCAGCAGCTTGGCCGGGACAGATGGCTACACCTTC. Filled out from reference TRBV5-1 and TRBJ1-2, the complete variable domain reads KAGVTQTPRYLIKTRGQQVTLSCSPISGHRSVSWYQQTPGQGLQFLFEYFSETQRNKGNFPGRFSGRQFSNSRSEMNVSTLELGDSALYLCASSLAGTDGYTFGSGTRLTVV.

This clone showed up just once. The V gene is TRBV28, the J gene TRBJ1-1, with TRBD1 as a possible D gene (5 bases). The CDR3 extends over 13 amino acids. CDR1 is MDHEN, CDR2 SYDVKM, per germline. Trimming pared 6 bases from V and 5 bases from J, leaving 13 bases between. As DNA, the CDR3 is TGTGCCAGCAGAGGGGATACAGGAACTGAAGCTTTCTTT. It specifies CASRGDTGTEAFF. The variable domain in full, completed from reference TRBV28 and TRBJ1-1, reads DVKVTQSSRYLVKRTGEKVFLECVQDMDHENMFWYRQDPGLGLRLIYFSYDVKMKEKGDIPEGYSVSREKKERFSLILESASTNQTSMYLCASRGDTGTEAFFGQGTRLTVV.

The chain combines TRBV11-2 with TRBJ1-6, with D unclear. The CDR3 loop spans 16 amino acids. Trimming left V 5 bases short and J 0 bases short, with 11 bases between. Germline lookup yields CDR1 SGHAT and CDR2 FQNNGV. CDR3: CASSPGRSSYNSPLHF. CDR3 nucleotides: TGTGCCAGCAGCCCGGGGAGGAGCTCCTATAATTCACCCCTCCACTTT.

This sequence joins TRBV18 and TRBJ2-1; 16 bases map to TRBD2. Germline-derived CDR1 and CDR2 are KGHSH and LQKENI. J was trimmed by 8 bases and V by 6 bases; bases with no gene match: 7. The CDR3 contains 16 residues. CDR3 residues: CASSPGLAGGQDEQFF. Here the CDR3 DNA reads TGTGCCAGCTCTCCGGGACTAGCGGGGGGGCAGGATGAGCAGTTCTTC.

The genes are TRBV19 and TRBJ1-2; TRBD1 matches 7 bases. Germline V gene data show CDR1 as LNHDA and CDR2 as SQIVND (reference sequence). Losses at the gene ends were 7 bases for V and 2 bases for J; bases not matched to a gene: 7. This CDR3 comprises 14 residues. The CDR3 region is CASNQMGQNYGYTF. CDR3 coding DNA: TGTGCCAGTAACCAGATGGGACAGAACTATGGCTACACCTTC.